These T cell receptor beta chains were read from a single sample in a study of T cell responses to AZD1222 COVID-19 vaccine. TCRdb's table, derived via immunoSEQ multiplex PCR, lists solely in-frame clones and lacks some. Of about 140,000 clones listed, approximately 88% were seen once; the top ten hold about 4%. Sequencing was performed on peripheral blood, taken on day 0 of AZD1222 vaccination. The receptors here all came from an adult in good health. Both conserved end residues are part of each CDR3. Each record gives: D gene, clone size, J gene, V gene, CDR3 DNA, CDR3 protein. D genes are given only for firm matches. Clone size is not always given. Where it is, it says once, few, many or a class for expanded clones.

>TRBD1|few|TRBJ1-2|TRBV28
TGTGCCAGCAGCACGATCCAGGGGGGACATGGCTACACCTTC
CASSTIQGGHGYTF
>.|.|TRBJ1-4|TRBV2
TGTGCCAGCAGCCCGAACGGGGGAAAGTATGAAAAACTGTTTTTT
CASSPNGGKYEKLFF
>TRBD1|.|TRBJ1-1|TRBV30
TGTGCCTGGAGTGGTAGCGGGACAGGCATTGAAGCTTTCTTT
CAWSGSGTGIEAFF
>.|.|TRBJ1-3|TRBV5-1
TGCGCCAGCAGCCCCACCGGCTCTGGAAACACCATATATTTT
CASSPTGSGNTIYF
>TRBD1|few|TRBJ2-2|TRBV9
TGTGCCAGCAGCTCCCGGGACAGGGCGAACACCGGGGAGCTGTTTTTT
CASSSRDRANTGELFF
>.|.|TRBJ1-2|TRBV5-8
TGTGCCAGCAGCTTGGAGCAGGGACGTATGAGGTTGACCTTC
CASSLEQGRMRLTF
>.|once|TRBJ1-4|TRBV12-3/TRBV12-4
TGTGCCAGCAGCCTGGGCTACGATGAAAAACTGTTTTTT
CASSLGYDEKLFF
>TRBD1|.|TRBJ1-1|TRBV3-1/TRBV3-2
TGTGCCAGCAGTCCACGGGACAGGGGGCGAGAGGCTGAAGCTTTCTTT
CASSPRDRGREAEAFF
>.|.|TRBJ1-1|TRBV28
TGTGCCAGCAACCTCAGGAATTTGGGTGAAGCTTTCTTT
CASNLRNLGEAFF
>TRBD1|.|TRBJ2-2|TRBV7-6
TGTGCCAGCTTGGCGACAGGGCCCGGGGAGCTGTTTTTT
CASLATGPGELFF